This T cell receptor (beta chain) stems from a study of early stage breast cancer tumors. Study-level background: The ER+/PR+/HER2- tumors included seven or eight ductal and four lobular carcinomas. Broader study findings: Compared with adjacent normal breast tissue, tumors showed around 2.7-fold greater T cell density and higher clonality. Bulk DNA sequencing of unsorted cells missed chain pairing and markers. In about 85% of the 16 patients, blood comparison separated tumor from normal breast.

The CDR3 is 15 amino acids. Per germline, CDR1 SGHNT and CDR2 YYREEE (reference sequence). With V trimmed by 2 bases and J by 2 bases, 6 bases remained unmatched. In its sample, this clone was seen once. Its specificity is unknown. Assay: immunoSEQ multiplex PCR; the TCRdb copy retains only in-frame clones and omits some. The sample has some 30,000 clones, approximately 84% seen once. Sequencing used blood. The chain couples TRBV5-4 to TRBJ2-7, with 8 nucleotides matching TRBD1. This TCR was recovered from a person in their fifties or sixties with breast cancer. The CDR3 is CASSFVGTGTYEQYF. The CDR3 region has the DNA TGTGCCAGCAGCTTCGTGGGGACAGGCACCTACGAGCAGTACTTC.